A single sample is the source of the 20 T cell receptor beta chains below, sequenced in a study of identical twins. Using its own MiXCR run on the 5' RACE reads, TCRdb lists one record per CDR3 protein. This sample has approximately 600,000 distinct CDR3 sequences; roughly 6.6% occur once, and the top ten carry 1.6%. The sample was also linked to a second study, of yellow fever vaccine responses in identical twins.

Sequenced sample: PBMCs. The receptors derive from a woman aged 18-35 years in good health.

The chain links TRBV28 to TRBJ1-1; 9 bases match TRBD1. The ends lost 3 bases at V and 3 bases at J; junction bases unmatched: 2. CDR3 length equals 14 residues. CDR1 and CDR2 from the germline V gene are MDHEN and SYDVKM. In DNA form, the CDR3 reads TGTGCCAGCAGTTTCGGGACAGGGTACACTGAAGCTTTCTTT. The encoded protein is CASSFGTGYTEAFF.

This clonotype showed up just a few times. The V gene is TRBV12-3 or TRBV12-4, the J gene TRBJ2-7; D remains unclear. V gave up 6 bases and J gave up 2 bases, with 8 bases separating them. This CDR3 has 12 residues. CDR3 sequence (DNA): TGTGCCAGCAGCAGACGGGCCTACGAGCAGTACTTC. Protein sequence: CASSRRAYEQYF.

CDR3 sequence: CSVETVSNEQFF. As DNA, the CDR3 is TGCAGCGTTGAGACAGTCTCCAATGAGCAGTTCTTC. The chain combines TRBV29-1 with TRBJ2-1, with a possible D match to TRBD1 (5 bases). Trimming cost V 3 bases and J 6 bases, with 9 bases left between them. There are 12 residues in the CDR3. CDR1 and CDR2 from the germline V gene are SQVTM and ANQGSEA.

This clonotype was seen a handful of times. V and J are TRBV4-1 and TRBJ2-2, with 7 bases matching TRBD1. V shed 4 bases, J shed 4 bases, and the junction held 9 bases outside the gene matches. The germline V gene has CDR1 MGHRA and CDR2 YSYEKL. The CDR3 consists of 16 residues. Here the CDR3 reads CASSPSDRVVTGELFF. As DNA, the CDR3 is TGCGCCAGCAGCCCCTCAGACAGGGTGGTCACCGGGGAGCTGTTTTTT.

V is TRBV6-1 and J is TRBJ2-7; D not certain. The CDR3 is 16 residues long. Germline loops: CDR1 MNHNS, CDR2 SASEGT. Trimming cost V 0 bases and J 1 base, with 13 bases left between them. CDR3 sequence: CASSEAGPPNSYEQYF. The DNA of the CDR3 is TGTGCCAGCAGTGAAGCCGGACCCCCAAATTCCTACGAGCAGTACTTC.

A few counts support this clonotype. The chain combines TRBV6-2 or TRBV6-3 with TRBJ1-1; 8 bases are shared with TRBD1. Germline V CDR1 and CDR2: MNHEY, SVGEGT. The CDR3 extends over 16 amino acids. J was trimmed by 4 bases and V by 7 bases; bases with no gene match: 14. In nucleotides, the CDR3 is TGTGCCAGCACCTTCTACTCGGGACAGGATCGCACTGAAGCTTTCTTT. It translates to CASTFYSGQDRTEAFF.

Concerning this clonotype itself: Without the conserved terminal phenylalanine or tryptophan, this CDR3 likely stems from a read error. The rearrangement links TRBV6-1 to TRBJ1-1; D may be TRBD1 (6 bases). The CDR3 has 15 residues. Germline-derived CDR1 and CDR2 are MNHNS and SASEGT. V lost 6 bases to trimming and J lost 1 base, with 15 bases between them. CDR3 sequence reads: CASSRWRGKNTEAFS. CDR3 coding DNA: TGTGCCAGCAGCCGATGGAGGGGGAAGAACACTGAAGCTTTCTCT.

The table lists this clonotype with a few counts. The chain uses TRBV19 and TRBJ1-1; D uncertain. The length of the CDR3 is 12 residues. Germline CDR1 is LNHDA and CDR2 is SQIVND (reference sequence). V gave up 5 bases and J gave up 8 bases, with 12 bases separating them. The CDR3 is CASSAGRHEAFF. As DNA, the CDR3 is TGTGCCAGTAGTGCCGGGAGACACGAAGCTTTCTTT.

This clonotype was found many times. V is TRBV28 and J is TRBJ1-5; D is unresolved. CDR1 is MDHEN, CDR2 SYDVKM, per germline. There are 14 residues in the CDR3. V was trimmed by 6 bases and J by 6 bases, leaving 15 bases between them. The CDR3 reads CASSSVEGSQPQHF. CDR3 nucleotide sequence: TGTGCCAGCAGCTCAGTCGAGGGTAGTCAGCCCCAGCATTTT.

The chain combines TRBV12-3 or TRBV12-4 with TRBJ2-2, with 7 bases fitting TRBD2. The CDR3 runs to 19 residues. J gave up 0 bases and V 6 bases, and 16 bases lay outside the gene matches. For the CDR3, the DNA is TGTGCCAGCAGCGGTGGGGGAGGGCCCAAATTTACGAACACCGGGGAGCTGTTTTTT. Protein: CASSGGGGPKFTNTGELFF.

This clonotype was counted ten times or more. V is TRBV5-6 and J is TRBJ2-1, with 8 bases that match TRBD1. Trimming at V came to 4 bases and at J to 3 bases, leaving 9 bases not matched to a gene. The V gene's germline CDR1 is SGHDT and CDR2 YYEEEE. CDR3 size: 16 residues. As DNA, the CDR3 is TGTGCCAGCAGCCGGTCCCCGGGACAGGTCTACAATGAGCAGTTCTTC. This codes for CASSRSPGQVYNEQFF.

This clonotype came up many times. This rearrangement joins TRBV11-2 to TRBJ2-1; TRBD1 matches 9 bases. J was trimmed by 4 bases and V by 3 bases; bases with no gene match: 4. CDR1 and CDR2 from the germline V gene are SGHAT and FQNNGV. CDR3 length: 15 residues. The CDR3 sequence: CASSLDRGGYNEQFF. CDR3 nucleotide sequence: TGTGCCAGCAGCTTGGACAGGGGAGGGTACAATGAGCAGTTCTTC.

This clonotype has a count of ten or more. The J gene is TRBJ2-1, the V gene TRBV10-3; D might be TRBD2 (5 bases). The CDR3 totals 15 residues. The V gene lost 0 bases and the J gene lost 4 bases, with 10 bases spanning the gap. CDR1 and CDR2 (germline): ENHRY, SYGVKD. The CDR3 sequence is CAISESSRGYNEQFF. CDR3 nucleotides: TGTGCCATCAGTGAGTCGAGTAGAGGGTACAATGAGCAGTTCTTC.

V gene TRBV25-1 combines with J gene TRBJ1-2; D call uncertain. V lost 4 bases to trimming and J lost 4 bases, with 1 base between them. CDR1 is MGHDK, CDR2 SYGVNS, per germline. The CDR3 sequence is 10 residues long. The CDR3 DNA follows: TGTGCCAGCAGTGTCTATGGCTACACCTTC. This gives the protein CASSVYGYTF.

In this sample, this clonotype turned up many times. The V gene is TRBV7-8, the J gene TRBJ2-1; either TRBD1 or TRBD2 may fit D (6 bases each). Germline CDR1 and CDR2: SGHVS and FQNEAQ. V was shortened by 7 bases and J by 2 bases, with 12 bases between the two germline ends. The length of the CDR3 is 14 residues. CDR3 DNA sequence: TGTGCCAGCACCCTCCGGGGGCCCTACAATGAGCAGTTCTTC. It codes for CASTLRGPYNEQFF.

This clonotype was counted a few times. The V call is TRBV6-5, the J call TRBJ2-7; 9 bases align to TRBD2. The CDR3 totals 18 residues. The germline gives CDR1 MNHEY, CDR2 SVGAGI. Trimming cost V 0 bases and J 3 bases; bases outside gene matches: 12. The CDR3 bases are TGTGCCAGCAGTTACTCCCGTGGGGGGCTAGCGGGAAACTACGAGCAGTACTTC. Its protein product is CASSYSRGGLAGNYEQYF.

The chain uses TRBV7-6 and TRBJ2-2; maybe TRBD2 (5 bases). The V end lost 5 bases, the J end lost 1 base, and 20 bases lay between the germline ends. This CDR3 comprises 18 residues. CDR1 and CDR2 from the germline V gene are SGHVS and FNYEAQ. The CDR3 coding sequence is TGTGCCAGCAGCCTCACGGGCCCTGGAGGATTGAACACCGGGGAGCTGTTTTTT. Translated, it gives CASSLTGPGGLNTGELFF.

This clonotype was counted between two and nine times. This chain's CDR3 is CASSSRDRVGYNEQFF. DNA of the CDR3: TGTGCCAGCAGTTCTAGGGACAGGGTAGGCTACAATGAGCAGTTCTTC. The rearrangement uses TRBV28 and TRBJ2-1, with 9 bases matching TRBD1. This CDR3 comprises 16 residues. V gave up 4 bases and J gave up 3 bases; unmatched junction bases: 7. The germline V gene has CDR1 MDHEN and CDR2 SYDVKM.

This clonotype was seen only once. This rearrangement joins TRBV5-1 to TRBJ2-7, with 12 positions matching TRBD1. The CDR3 is 17 amino acids. Trimming cost V 4 bases and J 4 bases; bases outside gene matches: 12. Germline V CDR1 and CDR2: SGHRS, YFSETQ. The CDR3 here is CASSIGPGTGGEYEQYF. The CDR3 bases are TGCGCCAGCAGCATAGGTCCCGGGACAGGGGGCGAATACGAGCAGTACTTC.

This chain joins TRBV6-1 and TRBJ2-7; D uncertain. The CDR3 sequence is 13 residues long. Germline V CDR1 and CDR2: MNHNS, SASEGT. Trimming shortened V by 4 bases and J by 2 bases, and 9 bases separated the two germline ends. The CDR3 protein is CASSVTVAYEQYV. CDR3 DNA: TGTGCCAGCAGTGTCACCGTGGCCTACGAGCAGTACGTC.